This TCR beta chain emerged from a study of lymphopenia after photon versus proton radiotherapy. Study-wide results and caveats: Oligoclonal CD8+ Temra expansion after nadir drove photon patients' diversity drop. In patients who died, overall survival fell as post-nadir TCR diversity dropped more. Photon-treated patients lost naive T cells and TCR diversity; proton-treated stayed stable. Authors raise, but do not show, better survival with proton therapy.

The CDR3 is made up of 13 amino acids. Germline V gives CDR1 KGHSH, CDR2 LQKENI. V was pared by 4 bases and J by 8 bases, with 3 bases of the junction left unmatched. Points on this clone: The antigen remains undetermined.

The protocol was immunoSEQ multiplex PCR, while the TCRdb copy is restricted to in-frame clones and leaves out a portion. The sample yields under 80,000 clones, about 86% seen once. Sequences were derived from peripheral blood, sampled from a patient treated with photon-based radiotherapy. The V and J genes are TRBV18 and TRBJ1-2; 11 bases are a match to TRBD1. This clonotype originated in a man in his forties or fifties with gastric cancer. The CDR3 coding sequence is TGTGCCAGCTCACGGGGACAGGGGGACGGCTACACCTTC. Translating it yields CASSRGQGDGYTF.